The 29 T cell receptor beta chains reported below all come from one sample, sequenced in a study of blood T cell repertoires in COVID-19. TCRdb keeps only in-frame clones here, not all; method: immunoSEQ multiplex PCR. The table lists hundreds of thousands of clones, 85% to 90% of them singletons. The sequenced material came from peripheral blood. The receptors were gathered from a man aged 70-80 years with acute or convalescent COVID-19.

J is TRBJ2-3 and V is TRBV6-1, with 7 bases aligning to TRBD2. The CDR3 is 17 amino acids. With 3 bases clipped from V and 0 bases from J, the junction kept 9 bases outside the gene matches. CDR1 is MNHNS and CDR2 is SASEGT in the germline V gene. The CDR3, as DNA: TGTGCCAGCAGTGATGCGCCGGGGGGACCTAGCACAGATACGCAGTATTTT. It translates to CASSDAPGGPSTDTQYF.

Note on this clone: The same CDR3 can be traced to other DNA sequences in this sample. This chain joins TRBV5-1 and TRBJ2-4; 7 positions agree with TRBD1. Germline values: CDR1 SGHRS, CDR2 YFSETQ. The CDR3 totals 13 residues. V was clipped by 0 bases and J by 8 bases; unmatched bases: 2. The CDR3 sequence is CASSLGQGDIQYF. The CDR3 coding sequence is TGCGCCAGCAGCTTGGGGCAGGGGGACATTCAGTACTTC.

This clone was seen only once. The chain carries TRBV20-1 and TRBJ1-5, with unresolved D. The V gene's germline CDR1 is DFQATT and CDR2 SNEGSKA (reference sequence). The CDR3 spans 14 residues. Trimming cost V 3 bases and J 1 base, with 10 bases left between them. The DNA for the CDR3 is TGCAGTGCTAGTCCCCAGTTAAGCAATCAGCCCCAGCATTTT. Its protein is CSASPQLSNQPQHF.

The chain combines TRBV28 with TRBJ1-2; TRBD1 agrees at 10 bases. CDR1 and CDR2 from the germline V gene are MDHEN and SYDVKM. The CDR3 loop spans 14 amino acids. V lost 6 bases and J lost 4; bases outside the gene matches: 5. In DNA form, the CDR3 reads TGTGCCAGCAGCGTGGGACAGGGGCGCTATGGCTACACCTTC. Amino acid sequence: CASSVGQGRYGYTF.

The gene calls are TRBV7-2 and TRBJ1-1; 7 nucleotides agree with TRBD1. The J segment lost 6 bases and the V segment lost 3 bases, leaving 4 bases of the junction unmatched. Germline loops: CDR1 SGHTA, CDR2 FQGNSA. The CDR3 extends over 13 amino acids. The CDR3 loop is CASSLDRMAEAFF. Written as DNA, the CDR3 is TGTGCCAGCAGCTTGGACAGGATGGCTGAAGCTTTCTTT.

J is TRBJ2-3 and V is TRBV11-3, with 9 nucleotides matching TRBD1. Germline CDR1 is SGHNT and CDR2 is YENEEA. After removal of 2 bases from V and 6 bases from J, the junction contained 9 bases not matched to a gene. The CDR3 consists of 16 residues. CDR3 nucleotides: TGTGCCAGCAGCTTATCCGGGACAGGGTTTTACGATACGCAGTATTTT. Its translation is CASSLSGTGFYDTQYF. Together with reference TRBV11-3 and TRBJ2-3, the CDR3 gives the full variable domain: EAGVVQSPRYKIIEKKQPVAFWCNPISGHNTLYWYLQNLGQGPELLIRYENEEAVDDSQLPKDRFSAERLKGVDSTLKIQPAELGDSAVYLCASSLSGTGFYDTQYFGPGTRLTVL.

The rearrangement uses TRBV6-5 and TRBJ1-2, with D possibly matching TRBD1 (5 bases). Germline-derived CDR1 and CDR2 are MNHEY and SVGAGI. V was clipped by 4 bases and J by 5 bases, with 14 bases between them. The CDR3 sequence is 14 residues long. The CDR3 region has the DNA TGTGCCAGCAGTTGGGCTCGGGGGAGTTATGGCTACACCTTC. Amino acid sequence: CASSWARGSYGYTF.

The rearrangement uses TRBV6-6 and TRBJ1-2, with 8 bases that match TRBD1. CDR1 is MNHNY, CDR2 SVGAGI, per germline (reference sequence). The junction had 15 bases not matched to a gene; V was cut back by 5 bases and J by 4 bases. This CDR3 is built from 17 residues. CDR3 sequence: CASSPLPTGARGYGYTF. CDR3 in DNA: TGTGCCAGCAGTCCACTCCCGACAGGGGCGCGGGGCTATGGCTACACCTTC.

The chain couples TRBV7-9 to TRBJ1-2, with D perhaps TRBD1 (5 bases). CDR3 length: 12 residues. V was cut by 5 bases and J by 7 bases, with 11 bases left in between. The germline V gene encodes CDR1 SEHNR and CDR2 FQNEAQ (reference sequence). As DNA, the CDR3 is TGTGCCAGCAGCAAACAGGATTCTGGCTACACCTTC. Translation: CASSKQDSGYTF.

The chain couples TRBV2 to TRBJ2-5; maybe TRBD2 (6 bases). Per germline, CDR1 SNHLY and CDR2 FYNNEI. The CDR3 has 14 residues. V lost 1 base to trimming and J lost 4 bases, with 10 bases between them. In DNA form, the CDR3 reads TGTGCCAGCAGTGAAGTGGGGGGAGTAGAGACCCAGTACTTC. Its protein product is CASSEVGGVETQYF.

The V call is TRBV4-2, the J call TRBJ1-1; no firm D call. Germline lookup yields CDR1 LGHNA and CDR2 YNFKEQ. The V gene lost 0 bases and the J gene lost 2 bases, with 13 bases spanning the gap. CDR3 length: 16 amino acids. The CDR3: CASSQDQTQTNTEAFF. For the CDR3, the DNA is TGTGCCAGCAGCCAAGATCAAACACAGACCAACACTGAAGCTTTCTTT.

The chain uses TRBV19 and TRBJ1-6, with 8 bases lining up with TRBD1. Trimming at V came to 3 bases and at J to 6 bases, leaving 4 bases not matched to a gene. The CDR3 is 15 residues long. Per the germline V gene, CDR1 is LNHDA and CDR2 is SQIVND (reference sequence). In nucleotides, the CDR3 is TGTGCCAGTAGTATGGGACAGGTTGGTAATTCACCCCTCCACTTT. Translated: CASSMGQVGNSPLHF.

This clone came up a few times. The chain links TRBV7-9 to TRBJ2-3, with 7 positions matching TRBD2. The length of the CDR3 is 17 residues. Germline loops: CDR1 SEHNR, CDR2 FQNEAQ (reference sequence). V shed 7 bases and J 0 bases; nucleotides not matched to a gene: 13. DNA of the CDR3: TGTGCCAGCACGAATTCGGCGGCGCGGGGGAGCACAGATACGCAGTATTTT. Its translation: CASTNSAARGSTDTQYF.

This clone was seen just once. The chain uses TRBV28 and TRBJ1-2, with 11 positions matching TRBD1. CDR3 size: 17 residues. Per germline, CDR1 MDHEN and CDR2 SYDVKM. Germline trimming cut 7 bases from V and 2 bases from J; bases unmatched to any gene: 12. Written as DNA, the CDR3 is TGTGCCAGCACCCCCGGGGGGACAGGGGGGACGAACTATGGCTACACCTTC. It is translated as CASTPGGTGGTNYGYTF.

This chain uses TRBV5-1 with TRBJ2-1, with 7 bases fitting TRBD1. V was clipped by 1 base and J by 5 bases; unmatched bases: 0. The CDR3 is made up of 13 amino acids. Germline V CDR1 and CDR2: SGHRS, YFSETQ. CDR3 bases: TGCGCCAGCAGCTTGACAGGGGACAATGAGCAGTTCTTC. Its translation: CASSLTGDNEQFF.

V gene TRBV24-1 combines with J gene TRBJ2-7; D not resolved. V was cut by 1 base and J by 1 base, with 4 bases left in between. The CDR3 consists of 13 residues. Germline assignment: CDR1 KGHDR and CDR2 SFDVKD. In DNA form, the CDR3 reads TGTGCCACCAGTGATTTCCGGTCCTACGAGCAGTACTTC. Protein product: CATSDFRSYEQYF.

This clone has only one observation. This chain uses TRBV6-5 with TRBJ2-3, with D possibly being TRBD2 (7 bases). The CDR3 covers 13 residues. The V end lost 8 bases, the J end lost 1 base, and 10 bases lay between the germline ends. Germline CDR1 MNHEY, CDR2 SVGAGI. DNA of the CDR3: TGTGCCAGCGGGGGGGCGCGCACAGATACGCAGTATTTT. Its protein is CASGGARTDTQYF.

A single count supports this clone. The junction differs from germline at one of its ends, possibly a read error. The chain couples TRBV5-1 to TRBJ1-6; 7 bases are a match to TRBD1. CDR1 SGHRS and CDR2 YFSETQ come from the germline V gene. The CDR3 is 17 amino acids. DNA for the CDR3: TGCGCCAGCAGCTTGGAGGGGGCGAGCTCCTATAATTCACCCCTTCACTTT. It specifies CASSLEGASSYNSPLHF.

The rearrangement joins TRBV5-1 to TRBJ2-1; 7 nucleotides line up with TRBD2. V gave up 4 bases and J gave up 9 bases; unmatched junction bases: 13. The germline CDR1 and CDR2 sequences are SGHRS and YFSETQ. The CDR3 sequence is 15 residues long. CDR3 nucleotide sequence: TGCGCCAGCAGCCCCCTAAGCAGCGGGATTACTGAGCAGTTCTTC. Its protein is CASSPLSSGITEQFF. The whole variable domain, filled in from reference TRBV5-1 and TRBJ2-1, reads KAGVTQTPRYLIKTRGQQVTLSCSPISGHRSVSWYQQTPGQGLQFLFEYFSETQRNKGNFPGRFSGRQFSNSRSEMNVSTLELGDSALYLCASSPLSSGITEQFFGPGTRLTVL.

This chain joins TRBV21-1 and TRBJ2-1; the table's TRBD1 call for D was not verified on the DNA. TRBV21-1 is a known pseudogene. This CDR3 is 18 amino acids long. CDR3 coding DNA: TGTGCCAGGTTTCGACGGGGGGACGGGACAGGGTATAGGAATGAGCAGTTCTTC. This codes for CARFRRGDGTGYRNEQFF.

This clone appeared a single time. This CDR3 reads CASSDRGLSDSRHQPQHF. The CDR3 DNA follows: TGTGCCAGCAGTGATAGGGGATTATCGGATAGTCGCCATCAGCCCCAGCATTTT. The chain recombines TRBV2 with TRBJ1-5; D perhaps matches TRBD1 (5 bases). Germline V gene lookup returns CDR1 SNHLY and CDR2 FYNNEI. The CDR3 loop spans 18 amino acids. The ends were cut back, 3 bases at V and 5 bases at J, with 23 bases in the middle.

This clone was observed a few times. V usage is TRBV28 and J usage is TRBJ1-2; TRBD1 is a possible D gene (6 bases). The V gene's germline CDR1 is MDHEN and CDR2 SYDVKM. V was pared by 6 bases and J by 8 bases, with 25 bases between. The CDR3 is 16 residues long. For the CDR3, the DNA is TGTGCCAGCAGCCATGGCCGGGGCCGACTTAGGGGGGGCTACACCTTC. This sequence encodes CASSHGRGRLRGGYTF.

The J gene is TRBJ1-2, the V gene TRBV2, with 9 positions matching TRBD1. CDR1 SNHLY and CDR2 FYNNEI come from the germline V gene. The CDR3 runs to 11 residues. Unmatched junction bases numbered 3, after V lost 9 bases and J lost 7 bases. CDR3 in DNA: TGTGCCAGTGGACAGGGGAGTGGCTACACCTTC. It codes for CASGQGSGYTF.

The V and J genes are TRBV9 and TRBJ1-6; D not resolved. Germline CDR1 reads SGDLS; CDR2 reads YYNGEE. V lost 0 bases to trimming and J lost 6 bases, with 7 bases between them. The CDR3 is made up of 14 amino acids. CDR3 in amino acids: CASSVGAGNSPLHF. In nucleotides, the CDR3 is TGTGCCAGCAGCGTAGGGGCAGGTAATTCACCCCTCCACTTT.

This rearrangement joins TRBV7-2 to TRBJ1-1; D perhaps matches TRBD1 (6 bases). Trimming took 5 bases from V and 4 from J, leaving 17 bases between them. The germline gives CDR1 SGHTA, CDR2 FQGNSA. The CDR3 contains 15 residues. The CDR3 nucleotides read TGTGCCAGCAGCCCAAGGACAGCCGCGGGCACTGAAGCTTTCTTT. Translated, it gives CASSPRTAAGTEAFF.

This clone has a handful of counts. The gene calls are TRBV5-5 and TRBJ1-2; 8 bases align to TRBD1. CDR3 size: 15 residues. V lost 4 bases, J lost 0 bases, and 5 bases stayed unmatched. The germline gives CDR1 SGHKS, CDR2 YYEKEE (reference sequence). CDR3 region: CASSQDRVSNYGYTF. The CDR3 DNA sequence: TGTGCCAGCAGCCAGGACAGGGTGTCTAACTATGGCTACACCTTC.

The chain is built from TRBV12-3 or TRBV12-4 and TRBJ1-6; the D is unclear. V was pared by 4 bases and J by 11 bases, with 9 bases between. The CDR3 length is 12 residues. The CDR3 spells CASSSLGAPLHF. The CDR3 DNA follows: TGTGCCAGCAGTTCACTGGGCGCACCCCTCCACTTT.

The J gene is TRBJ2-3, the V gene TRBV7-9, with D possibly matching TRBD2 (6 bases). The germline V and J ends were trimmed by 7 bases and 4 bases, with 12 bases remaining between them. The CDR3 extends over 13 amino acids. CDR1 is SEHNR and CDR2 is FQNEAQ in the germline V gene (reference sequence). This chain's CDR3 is CASNPPGADTQYF. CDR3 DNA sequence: TGTGCCAGCAACCCCCCGGGGGCAGATACGCAGTATTTT.

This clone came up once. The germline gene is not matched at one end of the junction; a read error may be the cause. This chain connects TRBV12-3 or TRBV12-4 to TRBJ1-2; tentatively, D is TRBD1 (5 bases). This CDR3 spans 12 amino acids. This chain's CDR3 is CASSLLGAYPNF. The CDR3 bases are TGTGCCAGCAGCTTGCTAGGGGCCTACCCCAACTTC.